Described below is a single TCR beta chain sequence and its context. The sample comes from a study of shared clonotypes between healthy human individuals. Background on the study: Per donor, three plates held CD4 naive cells, three held CD4 memory, two held CD8 naive and one held CD8 memory.

Several immunoSEQ 96-well plates shared each subset's DNA, each plate a replicate. Using immunoSEQ multiplex PCR, the repertoire was profiled, and TCRdb retains in-frame clones only, with some absent. The table lists roughly 1,500,000 clones, approximately 98.5% of them singletons. Sequenced input: naive CD4+ T cells sorted from blood. Subset denoted: CD45RA+ positively selected. The TCR sequence derives from a man younger than 45 in good health.

In DNA form, the CDR3 reads TGCACCAGCAGCCGACTAGCGGGGGCGGACAATGAGCAGTTCTTC. As protein: CTSSRLAGADNEQFF. This rearrangement joins TRBV1 to TRBJ2-1; TRBD2, the table's D call, was not compared with the DNA. TRBV1 is an annotated pseudogene. The length of the CDR3 is 15 residues.